These 23 T cell receptor beta chains were sequenced from one sample in a study of OX40 agonist ivuxolimab in advanced cancers. The assay was immunoSEQ multiplex PCR, and TCRdb's table has in-frame clones only and misses some. The table includes over 50,000 clones, 82% detected once. The source material was CD4+ or CD8+ T cells sorted from blood, sampled in a trial of the OX40 agonist ivuxolimab. The receptors here all came from an adult with an advanced solid tumor such as melanoma, head and neck, liver or kidney cancer.

The chain employs TRBV28 and TRBJ2-5; 8 bases map to TRBD1. The DNA end is more similar to TRBJ2-7, so the J call may be wrong. Looked up from germline, CDR1 is MDHEN and CDR2 is SYDVKM. This CDR3 has 15 residues. The CDR3 here is CASSRQGQEVYEQYF. CDR3 nucleotide sequence: TGTGCCAGCAGTCGGCAGGGACAGGAGGTCTACGAGCAGTACTTC.

This clone appeared a single time. J is TRBJ2-3 and V is TRBV7-3; D is unresolved. Germline lookup yields CDR1 SGHTA and CDR2 FQGTGA. Trimming left V 5 bases short and J 12 bases short, with 15 bases between. The CDR3 totals 12 residues. The chain's CDR3 is CASSPTRGLQYF. Written as DNA, the CDR3 is TGTGCCAGCAGCCCCACTCGCGGTTTACAGTATTTT.

The chain carries TRBV7-2 and TRBJ1-3; no definite D call. The V end was cut by 5 bases, the J end by 0 bases, with 11 bases between. The germline V gene encodes CDR1 SGHTA and CDR2 FQGNSA. The CDR3 totals 15 residues. As DNA, the CDR3 is TGTGCCAGCAGCCCCCGTTGGTTCTCTGGAAACACCATATATTTT. Its translation is CASSPRWFSGNTIYF.

The rearrangement joins TRBV19 to TRBJ2-7; the match to TRBD1 covers 12 bases. The V and J ends lost 3 bases and 5 bases, in that order; junction bases with no gene match: 8. CDR3 length equals 16 residues. Germline V lookup: CDR1 LNHDA, CDR2 SQIVND (reference sequence). The CDR3 loop reads CASSMATGTGGHEQYF. CDR3 bases: TGTGCCAGTAGTATGGCTACCGGGACAGGGGGCCACGAGCAGTACTTC.

The gene calls are TRBV11-2 and TRBJ1-1; D possibly corresponds to TRBD1 (6 bases). The CDR3 has 13 amino acids. Germline lookup yields CDR1 SGHAT and CDR2 FQNNGV. The V gene lost 5 bases and the J gene lost 1 base, with 8 bases spanning the gap. CDR3 DNA: TGTGCCAGCAGCCTACAGGGGAACACTGAAGCTTTCTTT. It encodes CASSLQGNTEAFF.

The V call is TRBV7-3, the J call TRBJ1-2, with a tentative D call TRBD1 (5 bases). The CDR3 sequence is 15 residues long. V lost 5 bases, J lost 7 bases, and 20 bases lay in between. CDR1 and CDR2 from the germline V gene are SGHTA and FQGTGA. The DNA of the CDR3 is TGTGCCAGCAGCCGCGGTCGGGGGGATTTACGTGGCTACACCTTC. Encoded protein: CASSRGRGDLRGYTF.

The chain combines TRBV30 with TRBJ1-3, with D hard to call. Trimming took 2 bases from V and 0 from J, leaving 17 bases between them. The CDR3 spans 17 residues. The germline gives CDR1 GTSNPN, CDR2 SVGIG (reference sequence). The CDR3 loop reads CAWSFISGVYSGNTIYF. As DNA, the CDR3 is TGTGCCTGGAGTTTTATTTCAGGAGTCTACTCTGGAAACACCATATATTTT.

This clone was seen a single time. This chain uses TRBV6-5 with TRBJ1-2; no reliable D call. This CDR3 spans 13 amino acids. Germline V CDR1 and CDR2: MNHEY, SVGAGI. V lost 2 bases, J lost 9 bases, and 13 bases lay in between. DNA of the CDR3: TGTGCCAGCAGTTACGAACCCCGGGTTAGCTACACCTTC. The encoded protein is CASSYEPRVSYTF.

The chain combines TRBV2 with TRBJ2-5; D not resolved. From germline, CDR1 is SNHLY and CDR2 FYNNEI. V lost 4 bases, J lost 5 bases, and 17 bases lay in between. The CDR3 has 15 amino acids. The CDR3 protein is CASSGPIPPRETQYF. DNA for the CDR3: TGTGCCAGCAGTGGACCCATACCCCCGAGGGAGACCCAGTACTTC.

V gene TRBV7-9 combines with J gene TRBJ2-3, with 10 bases that match TRBD2. CDR1 SEHNR and CDR2 FQNEAQ come from the germline V gene (reference sequence). V gave up 6 bases and J gave up 0 bases; unmatched junction bases: 9. The CDR3 totals 17 residues. The CDR3 nucleotides read TGTGCCAGCAGGGCCAGCGGGAGGGCCGCAAGCACAGATACGCAGTATTTT. It is translated as CASRASGRAASTDTQYF.

This clone is a singleton in its sample. V and J are TRBV7-9 and TRBJ2-5; the D call may be TRBD1 or TRBD2 (5 bases each). V gave up 5 bases and J gave up 1 base, with 8 bases separating them. In germline, CDR1 is SEHNR, CDR2 FQNEAQ (reference sequence). The CDR3 loop spans 13 amino acids. CDR3 region: CASSVGPQETQYF. The DNA of the CDR3 is TGTGCCAGCAGCGTGGGACCCCAAGAGACCCAGTACTTC.

This chain connects TRBV19 to TRBJ2-1; 8 nucleotides agree with TRBD2. V lost 7 bases and J lost 7; bases outside the gene matches: 12. CDR3 length: 15 residues. In germline, CDR1 is LNHDA, CDR2 SQIVND (reference sequence). CDR3 in DNA: TGTGCCAGTATGCCCAGCGGGGGTCTTGTAAATGAGCAGTTCTTC. It encodes CASMPSGGLVNEQFF. Complete variable domain (other parts from reference TRBV19 and TRBJ2-1): DGGITQSPKYLFRKEGQNVTLSCEQNLNHDAMYWYRQDPGQGLRLIYYSQIVNDFQKGDIAEGYSVSREKKESFPLTVTSAQKNPTAFYLCASMPSGGLVNEQFFGPGTRLTVL.

The chain recombines TRBV28 with TRBJ1-5, with 10 bases lining up with TRBD1. This CDR3 comprises 15 residues. Looked up from germline, CDR1 is MDHEN and CDR2 is SYDVKM. Losses at the gene ends were 6 bases for V and 5 bases for J; bases not matched to a gene: 7. CDR3 residues: CASRTPTGGDQPQHF. Written as DNA, the CDR3 is TGTGCCAGCAGGACCCCGACAGGGGGCGATCAGCCCCAGCATTTT.

V gene TRBV30 combines with J gene TRBJ1-5, with D possibly TRBD1 on 5 matching bases. V was trimmed by 0 bases and J by 0 bases, leaving 18 bases between them. Germline V gene data show CDR1 as GTSNPN and CDR2 as SVGIG (reference sequence). CDR3 length: 18 amino acids. The CDR3 DNA follows: TGTGCCTGGAGTGTTTCAGGGATGGGGATCTATAGCAATCAGCCCCAGCATTTT. Amino acid sequence: CAWSVSGMGIYSNQPQHF.

This clone has a handful of counts. The V call is TRBV7-8, the J call TRBJ2-7, with D maybe TRBD1 (6 bases). The CDR3 covers 13 residues. The germline V gene encodes CDR1 SGHVS and CDR2 FQNEAQ. V was cut by 0 bases and J by 6 bases, with 9 bases left in between. The CDR3 DNA reads as TGTGCCAGCAGCTTAGCGGGGGCCTCCGAGCAGTACTTC. Protein sequence: CASSLAGASEQYF.

This rearrangement joins TRBV2 to TRBJ2-1; 13 bases line up with TRBD2. After removal of 7 bases from V and 10 bases from J, the junction contained 10 bases not matched to a gene. CDR1 and CDR2 from the germline V gene are SNHLY and FYNNEI. CDR3 length: 15 amino acids. The CDR3 nucleotides read TGTGCCAGCACCTGGACTAGCGGGAGATCGGGCGAGCAGTTCTTC. Translated, it gives CASTWTSGRSGEQFF.

The chain joins TRBV9 to TRBJ1-1, with D uncertain. Deletions cut 3 bases from V and 4 bases from J, with 13 bases between. This CDR3 region has 14 residues. Germline values: CDR1 SGDLS, CDR2 YYNGEE. CDR3: CASSARTGSTEAFF. The CDR3 nucleotides are TGTGCCAGCAGCGCTCGGACCGGATCCACTGAAGCTTTCTTT.

The gene calls are TRBV11-2 and TRBJ1-4; D is unclear. Germline-derived CDR1 and CDR2 are SGHAT and FQNNGV. The CDR3 contains 16 residues. V shed 0 bases and J shed 3 bases, with 11 bases lying between them. The CDR3 nucleotides read TGTGCCAGCAGCTTAGATCCAGGATCGTCTAATGAAAAACTGTTTTTT. Translation: CASSLDPGSSNEKLFF.

The chain is built from TRBV7-9 and TRBJ2-5, with 8 bases identical to TRBD1. The V gene end was trimmed by 2 bases and the J gene end by 5 bases; junction bases not matched to a gene: 7. Germline values: CDR1 SEHNR, CDR2 FQNEAQ (reference sequence). The CDR3 length is 15 residues. The CDR3 is CASSLRQGADETQYF. The CDR3 coding sequence is TGTGCCAGCAGCTTAAGGCAGGGGGCGGATGAGACCCAGTACTTC.

The rearrangement uses TRBV29-1 and TRBJ2-5; 9 bases agree with TRBD1. The CDR3 consists of 13 residues. J lost 2 bases, V lost 7 bases, and 5 bases had no gene match. CDR1 and CDR2 (germline): SQVTM, ANQGSEA. The CDR3 reads CSATGTGQETQYF. The CDR3 bases are TGCAGCGCCACTGGGACAGGGCAAGAGACCCAGTACTTC.

The V call is TRBV10-1, the J call TRBJ2-7; TRBD2 matches 9 bases. J was trimmed by 4 bases and V by 5 bases; bases with no gene match: 15. CDR1 is WNHNN and CDR2 is SYGVQD in the germline V gene (reference sequence). CDR3 size: 17 residues. CDR3 in DNA: TGCGCCAGCAGTCCCGGGCCTAGCGGGAAGGAAGGTTACGAGCAGTACTTC. Its protein product is CASSPGPSGKEGYEQYF.

This clone came up a few times. The CDR3 sequence is CSAVGLAGAYNEQFF. The CDR3 DNA follows: TGCAGCGCCGTGGGACTAGCGGGAGCTTACAATGAGCAGTTCTTC. The rearrangement uses TRBV29-1 and TRBJ2-1, with 14 bases fitting TRBD2. After removal of 7 bases from V and 4 bases from J, the junction contained 6 bases not matched to a gene. Germline CDR1 and CDR2: SQVTM and ANQGSEA. This CDR3 contains 15 residues.

This clone was counted only a few times. The chain has TRBV9 and TRBJ2-1; the match to TRBD1 covers 8 bases. The CDR3 contains 15 residues. Trimming took 2 bases from V and 1 from J; bases not matched to a gene: 2. Germline CDR1 SGDLS, CDR2 YYNGEE. The CDR3, as DNA: TGTGCCAGCAGCGTTACAGGGGGTTCCTACAATGAGCAGTTCTTC. Translated, it gives CASSVTGGSYNEQFF.